Listed below are T cell receptor beta chains from one sample, sequenced in a study of type 1 and type 2 diabetes patients. TCRdb fed the multiplex PCR reads into MiXCR, producing one record per CDR3 protein. In the table there are about 270,000 distinct CDR3 sequences, more than 40% of which are singletons. The source material was peripheral blood mononuclear cells (PBMCs). All receptors come from a man aged 18 to 30 with type 2 diabetes. CDR3s include the opening cysteine and the closing phenylalanine or tryptophan. Each record gives: J gene, V gene, D gene, clone size, CDR3 DNA, CDR3 protein. D genes are given only for firm matches. Size is stated for part of the rows, as once, few or many counts, or as a class when the clone is expanded.

J: TRBJ2-7
V: TRBV30
D: TRBD1
size: many
DNA: TGTGCCTGTGATGGGACAGAAGAATTCTACGAGCAGTACTTC
CDR3: CACDGTEEFYEQYF

J: TRBJ1-4
V: TRBV7-8
D: TRBD1
size: few
DNA: TGTGCCAGCAGCTCTACCGGGGGACAGGCGATAAATGAAAAACTGTTTTTT
CDR3: CASSSTGGQAINEKLFF

J: TRBJ2-7
V: TRBV7-2
D: -
size: -
DNA: TGTGCCAGCAGCTTAGCGATTTATTACGAGCAGTACTTC
CDR3: CASSLAIYYEQYF

J: TRBJ1-2
V: TRBV10-1
D: -
size: -
DNA: TGCGCCAGCAGTCCAACGAGGCTCGGGGGCTACACCTTC
CDR3: CASSPTRLGGYTF

J: TRBJ2-6
V: TRBV7-8
D: TRBD2
size: -
DNA: TGTGCCAGCAGCCCGACCAGCGGGAGCCGTTCCCGGGGTGGGGCCAACGTCCTGACTTTC
CDR3: CASSPTSGSRSRGGANVLTF

J: TRBJ2-2
V: TRBV5-1
D: TRBD1
size: -
DNA: TGCGCCAGCAGCTCGCCGACAGGGCGAGGGGAGCTGTTTTTT
CDR3: CASSSPTGRGELFF

J: TRBJ2-1
V: TRBV20-1
D: -
size: few
DNA: TGCAGTCGAAGGACGGCGGGGTACAATGAGCAGTTCTTC
CDR3: CSRRTAGYNEQFF

J: TRBJ1-1
V: TRBV30
D: -
size: -
DNA: TGTGCCTGGACTAGGGGGAACACTGAAGCTTTCTTT
CDR3: CAWTRGNTEAFF

J: TRBJ2-1
V: TRBV20-1
D: TRBD2
size: few
DNA: TGCAGTGCTAGAGATCTGGCGGGGGGGCCGTTAAATGAGCAGTTCTTT
CDR3: CSARDLAGGPLNEQFF

J: TRBJ2-1
V: TRBV27
D: -
size: -
DNA: TGTGCCAGCAGTTTAAAGGGTAGTTGGGGCGATGAGCAGTTCTTC
CDR3: CASSLKGSWGDEQFF

J: TRBJ2-7
V: TRBV30
D: -
size: -
DNA: TGTGCCTCCCGACGCACGACAAGCTCCTACGAGCAGTACTTC
CDR3: CASRRTTSSYEQYF

J: TRBJ2-7
V: TRBV19
D: TRBD1
size: -
DNA: TGTGCCAATAGTCCGGGACAGGACTCCTACGAGCAGTACTTC
CDR3: CANSPGQDSYEQYF

J: TRBJ2-2
V: TRBV7-8
D: TRBD2
size: -
DNA: TGTGCCAGCAGCTTAGGGTTACTAGCGGGGGCCCACGGGGAGCTGTTTTTT
CDR3: CASSLGLLAGAHGELFF

J: TRBJ2-3
V: TRBV27
D: -
size: few
DNA: TGCGCCAGCAGTGAGTGGGCAGCTAGCACAGATACGCAGTATTTT
CDR3: CASSEWAASTDTQYF

J: TRBJ1-6
V: TRBV12-3/TRBV12-4
D: TRBD1
size: -
DNA: TGTGCCAGCAGGGGGACAGGGGGCGGTTCACCCCTCCACTTT
CDR3: CASRGTGGGSPLHF

J: TRBJ1-2
V: TRBV2
D: -
size: few
DNA: TGTGCCAGCGATGTTGGAGGGAGCGGCTACACCTTC
CDR3: CASDVGGSGYTF

J: TRBJ1-6
V: TRBV19
D: -
size: -
DNA: TGTGCCAGTAGTGAAAGTCCCTATAATTCACCCCTCCACTTT
CDR3: CASSESPYNSPLHF

J: TRBJ2-4
V: TRBV28
D: -
size: -
DNA: TGTGCCAGCAGTCCGGGGGCAGATCTAGCCAAAAACATTCAGTACTTC
CDR3: CASSPGADLAKNIQYF

J: TRBJ1-4
V: TRBV4-2
D: -
size: few
DNA: TGTGCCAGCAGCCAAGATATGGGATTGGGTAATGAAAAACTGTTTTTT
CDR3: CASSQDMGLGNEKLFF

J: TRBJ2-7
V: TRBV19
D: TRBD1
size: -
DNA: TGTGCCAGTAGTGCCGGGACAGGGACATCCTACGAGCAGTACTTC
CDR3: CASSAGTGTSYEQYF

J: TRBJ2-7
V: TRBV7-8
D: -
size: -
DNA: TGTGCCAGCACGCGACAGGCCACCTACGAGCAGTACTTC
CDR3: CASTRQATYEQYF

J: TRBJ2-7
V: TRBV5-1
D: -
size: -
DNA: TGCGCCAGCAGCTTGGTGGGGTTAGGTGGCGACGAGCAGTACTTC
CDR3: CASSLVGLGGDEQYF

J: TRBJ2-7
V: TRBV27
D: -
size: few
DNA: TGTGCCAGCAGTTTGCGCCCGACCATTTATGGGCATTACGAGCAGTACTTC
CDR3: CASSLRPTIYGHYEQYF

J: TRBJ1-1
V: TRBV19
D: -
size: few
DNA: TGTGCCAGTAGTATAAGAGGGGCGCCTGAAGCTTTCTTT
CDR3: CASSIRGAPEAFF

J: TRBJ2-3
V: TRBV10-3
D: TRBD2
size: many
DNA: TGTGCCATCAGTGTTGGACTAGTAGGAGATACGCAGTATTTT
CDR3: CAISVGLVGDTQYF

J: TRBJ2-1
V: TRBV15
D: TRBD1
size: -
DNA: TGTGCCACCAGCAGCAGGACAGGGGGCGGGAATGAGCAGTTCTTC
CDR3: CATSSRTGGGNEQFF

J: TRBJ1-1
V: TRBV2
D: -
size: -
DNA: TGTGCCAGCAGTGAATATCAGGATTTGGGCACTGAAGCTTTCTTT
CDR3: CASSEYQDLGTEAFF

J: TRBJ2-1
V: TRBV28
D: TRBD1
size: -
DNA: TGTGCCAGCAGCTCCCCCCGGACAGGGTATACCTACAATGAGCAGTTCTTC
CDR3: CASSSPRTGYTYNEQFF

J: TRBJ2-3
V: TRBV7-2
D: -
size: -
DNA: TGTGCCAGCAGCTTAGGTCGGAGGGATACGCAGTATTTT
CDR3: CASSLGRRDTQYF

J: TRBJ1-6
V: TRBV20-1
D: -
size: -
DNA: TGCAGTGCTAGCCAGGGCGGGAGCTCCTATAATTCACCCCTCCACTTT
CDR3: CSASQGGSSYNSPLHF